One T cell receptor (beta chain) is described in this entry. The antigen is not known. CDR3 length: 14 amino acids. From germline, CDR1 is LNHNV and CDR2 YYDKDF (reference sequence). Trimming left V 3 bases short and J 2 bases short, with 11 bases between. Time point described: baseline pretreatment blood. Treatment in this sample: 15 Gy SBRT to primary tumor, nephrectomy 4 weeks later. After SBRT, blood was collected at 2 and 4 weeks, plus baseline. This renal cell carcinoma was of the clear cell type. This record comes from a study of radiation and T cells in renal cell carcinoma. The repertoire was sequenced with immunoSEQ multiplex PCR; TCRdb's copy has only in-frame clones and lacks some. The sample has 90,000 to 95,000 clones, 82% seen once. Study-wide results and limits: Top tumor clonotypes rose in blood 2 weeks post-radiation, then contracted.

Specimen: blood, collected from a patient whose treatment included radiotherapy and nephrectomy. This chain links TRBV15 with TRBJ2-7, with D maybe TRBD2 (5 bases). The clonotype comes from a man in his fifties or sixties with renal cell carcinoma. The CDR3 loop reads CATSRESGTYEQYF. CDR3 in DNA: TGTGCCACCAGCAGGGAGTCCGGGACCTACGAGCAGTACTTC. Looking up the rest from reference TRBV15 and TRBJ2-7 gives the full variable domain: DAMVIQNPRYQVTQFGKPVTLSCSQTLNHNVMYWYQQKSSQAPKLLFHYYDKDFNNEADTPDNFQSRRPNTSFCFLDIRSPGLGDTAMYLCATSRESGTYEQYFGPGTRLTVT.